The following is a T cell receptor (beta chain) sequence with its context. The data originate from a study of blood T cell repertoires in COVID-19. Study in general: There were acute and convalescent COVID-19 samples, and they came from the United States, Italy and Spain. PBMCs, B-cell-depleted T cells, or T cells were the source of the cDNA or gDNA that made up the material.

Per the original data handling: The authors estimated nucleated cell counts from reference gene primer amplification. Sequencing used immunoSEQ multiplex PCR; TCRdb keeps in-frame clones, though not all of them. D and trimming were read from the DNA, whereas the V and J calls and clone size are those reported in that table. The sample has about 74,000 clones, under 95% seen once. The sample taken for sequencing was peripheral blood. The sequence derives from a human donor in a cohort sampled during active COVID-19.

The CDR3 reads CASKFPGTGYEQYF. DNA for the CDR3: TGTGCCAGCAAGTTCCCGGGGACAGGGTACGAGCAGTACTTC. The chain employs TRBV28 and TRBJ2-7, with TRBD1 matching 9 bases. The CDR3 length is 14 residues. The ends lost 7 bases at V and 4 bases at J; junction bases unmatched: 8. Germline V gives CDR1 MDHEN, CDR2 SYDVKM.